This TCR beta chain was found in a study of T cell repertoires in cytomegalovirus infection. TCRdb re-analysed the reads in MiXCR, keeping a single row per CDR3 protein. Here the sample spans some 590,000 distinct CDR3 sequences, about 40% being singletons. Per germline, CDR1 LGHNA and CDR2 YSLEER. Trimming left V 1 base short and J 6 bases short, with 8 bases between. This CDR3 is built from 13 residues. This clonotype was seen a handful of times. Its antigen is as yet unknown. Sequenced material: cultured PBMCs, taken from culture after CMV antigen stimulation. The V call is TRBV4-3, the J call TRBJ2-3; D is perhaps TRBD2 (5 bases). The clonotype comes from a human donor in good health (CMV status not recorded). Some clones in this sample may be carry-over from other donors' samples. The CDR3 here is CASSQGRGDTQYF. The DNA for the CDR3 is TGCGCCAGCAGCCAAGGCCGCGGGGATACGCAGTATTTT.